This T cell receptor beta chain originates from a study of tumor-infiltrating lymphocytes in primary liver carcinoma (dated by TCRdb to about 2017). Context from the whole study: The five patients, three men and two women aged 30 to 69 years, had hepatocellular carcinoma (four) or combined HCC and intrahepatic cholangiocarcinoma (one). Tumors of the five patients were stage T1-T3 N0M0 with maximum diameters of roughly 4.2 to 11 cm. Each sample produced about 3.5 to 8 million productive TCRbeta reads, and read depth showed no significant difference between tissue types. TCRbeta repertoire sequencing, expression microarrays and whole-exome sequencing were combined in the study across five regions of each liver tumor, with adjacent normal tissue and blood also included. A total of 35 or so specimens from 5 patients underwent TCRbeta repertoire sequencing, comprising around 25 tumor regions, 5 adjacent noncancerous liver tissues and 5 peripheral blood samples. Reproducibility between technical replicate repertoires was high, with correlation coefficients above 0.95 and mean shared-clone rates approximately 0.91. Summary of the overall study and its limitations: Only the TCR beta chain was sequenced, so true repertoire diversity is likely underestimated because unpaired alpha chains were not captured. Only five patients were included in the study, and the authors note that the findings should be validated in a larger study. A significantly larger repertoire fraction was made up by the top 250 clones in tumors than in blood (p = 0.039). Repertoire overlap was higher between tumor regions (mean about 35%) than tumor-adjacent (approximately 17%) or tumor-blood (roughly 14%) pairs, consistent with antigen-driven expansion. Since the samples were bulk and unsorted, there was no way to compare CD4+ and CD8+ T cell repertoires.

Starting from about 500 ng total RNA, TCRbeta-specific cDNA was produced by reverse transcription with a constant-region primer and ProtoScript II reverse transcriptase. Construction of the TCRbeta libraries relied on three nested rounds of multiplex PCR, following a slightly modified ARM-PCR procedure. Multiplex TRBV1-TRBV30 forward primers and a Cbeta reverse primer were used in the first two PCR rounds, each of which was run for approximately 9 cycles. A final 25-cycle PCR with Deep VentR polymerase added sample barcodes and Illumina adapters. Before sequencing, amplicons between 200 and 500 bp were purified from gel using a QIAquick gel extraction kit. An Illumina HiSeq 2500 was used to sequence the TCRbeta amplicons, generating 250-bp paired-end reads. In the authors' own workflow: To recover full CDR3 sequences, reads were quality-trimmed using Trimmomatic v0.33 and paired reads were then merged using FLASH v1.2.11. V, D and J germline segments were assigned to the rearranged TCRbeta sequences by MiGEC v1.2.1b. Clonotype statistics and Shannon-Wiener diversity indices were computed with VDJtools v1.0.0. Except for diversity analysis, only the 250 most abundant clonotypes of each sample were used in subsequent analyses to reduce sampling bias. Starting from the raw public reads, TCRdb applied fastp trimming at Q25, assembled clones with MiXCR and retained in-frame beta chains. Rows matching on CDR3 protein sequence are summarized as one entry with the most common DNA and genes. TCRdb's processing, not the authors', yielded these V and J calls. The sample includes about 44,000 distinct CDR3 sequences, with more than 70% observed a single time. Of the sample, around two fifths is held by the ten largest clones.

Without any cell sorting, total RNA and DNA were extracted together from roughly 21-30 mg of bulk tissue using the AllPrep DNA/RNA mini kit. Surgical resection was performed in China between late 2015 and March 2016 on about five patients with histopathologically diagnosed primary liver carcinoma. Patients had chronic HBV infection and were treatment-naive at sampling. Each fresh piece of tumor and adjacent tissue was cut in two, with one half stored in RNAlater at -80 degrees C and the other half sent for histology. The CDR3 holds 14 amino acids from the cysteine to the phenylalanine. The DNA shown is the 42-base CDR3, in frame from base 1. As regards this clonotype: Its recognized antigen is unknown. The germline gene is not matched at one end of the junction; a read error may be the cause.

The material sequenced was tumor-adjacent normal liver tissue. The origin of this receptor is a woman between 25 and 40 years old with primary liver carcinoma and hepatitis B virus infection. The sequence links TRBV12-3 or TRBV12-4 to TRBJ2-2, and possibly TRBD1, on 5 matching bases. In nucleotides, the sequence is TGTGTCAGCAGTCCCTTGTCAGGGCCCGGGGAGCTGTTTTTT. Protein translation: CVSSPLSGPGELFF.